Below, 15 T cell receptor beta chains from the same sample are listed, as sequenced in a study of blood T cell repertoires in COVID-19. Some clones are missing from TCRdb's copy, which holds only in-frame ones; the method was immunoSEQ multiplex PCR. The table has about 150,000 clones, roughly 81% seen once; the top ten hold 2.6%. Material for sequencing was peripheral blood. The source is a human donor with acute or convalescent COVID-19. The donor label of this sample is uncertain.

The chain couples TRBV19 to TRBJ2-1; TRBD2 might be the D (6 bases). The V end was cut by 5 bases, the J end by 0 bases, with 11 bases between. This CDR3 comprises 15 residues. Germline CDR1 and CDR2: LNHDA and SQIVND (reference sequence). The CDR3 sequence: CASSLWDSSYNEQFF. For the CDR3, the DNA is TGTGCCAGTAGTCTGTGGGACTCCTCCTACAATGAGCAGTTCTTC.

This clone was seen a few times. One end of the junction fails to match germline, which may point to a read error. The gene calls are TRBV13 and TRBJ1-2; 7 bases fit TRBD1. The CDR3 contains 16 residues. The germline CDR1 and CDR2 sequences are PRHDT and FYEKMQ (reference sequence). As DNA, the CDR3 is TGTGCCAGCAGCCCGTTAAGGACAGGTGTCCCCTATAGCTACACCTTC. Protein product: CASSPLRTGVPYSYTF.

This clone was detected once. The CDR3 bases are TGTGCCAGCAGTTCTCAGGGCAACCAAGCAGCTGGAAACACCATATATTTT. This encodes CASSSQGNQAAGNTIYF. The rearrangement joins TRBV28 to TRBJ1-3; D might be TRBD1 (5 bases). V lost 4 bases, J lost 2 bases, and 18 bases lay in between. The CDR3 spans 17 residues. CDR1 and CDR2 from the germline V gene are MDHEN and SYDVKM.

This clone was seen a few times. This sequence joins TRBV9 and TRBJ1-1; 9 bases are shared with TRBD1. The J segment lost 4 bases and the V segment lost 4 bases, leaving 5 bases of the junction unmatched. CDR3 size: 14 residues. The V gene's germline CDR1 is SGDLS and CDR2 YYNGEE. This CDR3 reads CASSPGDRVTEAFF. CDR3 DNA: TGTGCCAGCAGCCCTGGGGACAGGGTCACTGAAGCTTTCTTT. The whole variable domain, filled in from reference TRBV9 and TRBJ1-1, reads DSGVTQTPKHLITATGQRVTLRCSPRSGDLSVYWYQQSLDQGLQFLIQYYNGEERAKGNILERFSAQQFPDLHSELNLSSLELGDSALYFCASSPGDRVTEAFFGQGTRLTVV.

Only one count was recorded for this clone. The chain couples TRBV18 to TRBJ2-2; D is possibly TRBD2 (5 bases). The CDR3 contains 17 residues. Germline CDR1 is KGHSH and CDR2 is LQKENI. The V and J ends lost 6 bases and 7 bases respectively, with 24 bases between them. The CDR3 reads CASSPQPRQAADGELFF. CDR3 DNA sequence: TGTGCCAGCTCCCCCCAACCCCGCCAGGCAGCGGACGGGGAGCTGTTTTTT.

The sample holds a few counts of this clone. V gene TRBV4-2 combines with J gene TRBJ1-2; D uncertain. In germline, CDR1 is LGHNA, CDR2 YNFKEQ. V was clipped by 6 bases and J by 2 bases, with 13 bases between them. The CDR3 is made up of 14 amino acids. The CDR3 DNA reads TGTGCCAGCAGGACGGGTCACACGAACTATGGCTACACCTTC. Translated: CASRTGHTNYGYTF.

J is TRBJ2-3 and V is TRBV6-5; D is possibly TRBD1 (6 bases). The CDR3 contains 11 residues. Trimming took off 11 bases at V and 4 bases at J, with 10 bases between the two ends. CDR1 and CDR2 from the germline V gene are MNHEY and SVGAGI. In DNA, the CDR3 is TGTGCCGGCGACAGGTCAGATACGCAGTATTTT. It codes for CAGDRSDTQYF.

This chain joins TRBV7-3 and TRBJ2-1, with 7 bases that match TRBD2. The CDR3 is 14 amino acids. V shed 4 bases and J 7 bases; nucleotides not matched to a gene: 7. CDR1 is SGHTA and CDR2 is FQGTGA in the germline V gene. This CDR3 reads CASSSQGGSNEQFF. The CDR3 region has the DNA TGTGCCAGCAGCTCTCAGGGCGGGAGTAATGAGCAGTTCTTC. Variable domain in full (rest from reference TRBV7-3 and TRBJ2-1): GAGVSQTPSNKVTEKGKYVELRCDPISGHTALYWYRQSLGQGPEFLIYFQGTGAADDSGLPNDRFFAVRPEGSVSTLKIQRTERGDSAVYLCASSSQGGSNEQFFGPGTRLTVL.

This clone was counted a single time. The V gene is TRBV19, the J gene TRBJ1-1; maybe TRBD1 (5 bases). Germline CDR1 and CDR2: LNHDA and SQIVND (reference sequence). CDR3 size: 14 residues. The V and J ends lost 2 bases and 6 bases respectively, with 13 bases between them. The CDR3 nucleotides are TGTGCCAGTAGTATACGCGGGGCCTCGGCTGAAGCTTTCTTT. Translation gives CASSIRGASAEAFF. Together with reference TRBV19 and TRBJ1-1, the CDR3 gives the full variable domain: DGGITQSPKYLFRKEGQNVTLSCEQNLNHDAMYWYRQDPGQGLRLIYYSQIVNDFQKGDIAEGYSVSREKKESFPLTVTSAQKNPTAFYLCASSIRGASAEAFFGQGTRLTVV.

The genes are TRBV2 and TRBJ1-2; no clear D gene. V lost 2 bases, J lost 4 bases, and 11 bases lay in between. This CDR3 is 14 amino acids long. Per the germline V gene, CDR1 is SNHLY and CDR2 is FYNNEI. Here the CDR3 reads CASSEISAGYGYTF. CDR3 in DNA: TGTGCCAGCAGTGAAATTTCGGCAGGCTATGGCTACACCTTC.

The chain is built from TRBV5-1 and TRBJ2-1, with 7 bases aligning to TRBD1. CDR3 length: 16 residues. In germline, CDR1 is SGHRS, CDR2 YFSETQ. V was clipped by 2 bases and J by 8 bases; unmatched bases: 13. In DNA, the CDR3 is TGCGCCAGCAGCTTCGCGGAAAAGGGGGCCGTCGATGAGCAGTTCTTC. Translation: CASSFAEKGAVDEQFF.

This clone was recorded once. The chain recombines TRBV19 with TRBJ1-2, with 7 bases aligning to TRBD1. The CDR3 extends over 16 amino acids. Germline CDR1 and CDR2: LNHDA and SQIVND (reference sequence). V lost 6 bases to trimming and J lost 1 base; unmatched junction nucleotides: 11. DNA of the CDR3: TGTGCCAGTAGCGCTGAACAGGGGACGATTAACTATGGCTACACCTTC. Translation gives CASSAEQGTINYGYTF. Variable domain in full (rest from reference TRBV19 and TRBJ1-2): DGGITQSPKYLFRKEGQNVTLSCEQNLNHDAMYWYRQDPGQGLRLIYYSQIVNDFQKGDIAEGYSVSREKKESFPLTVTSAQKNPTAFYLCASSAEQGTINYGYTFGSGTRLTVV.

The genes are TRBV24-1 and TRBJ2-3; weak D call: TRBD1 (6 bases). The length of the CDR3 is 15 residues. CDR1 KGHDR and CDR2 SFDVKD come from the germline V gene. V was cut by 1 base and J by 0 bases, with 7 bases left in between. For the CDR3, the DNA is TGTGCCACCAGTGATTTAGGACAGAGCACAGATACGCAGTATTTT. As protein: CATSDLGQSTDTQYF.

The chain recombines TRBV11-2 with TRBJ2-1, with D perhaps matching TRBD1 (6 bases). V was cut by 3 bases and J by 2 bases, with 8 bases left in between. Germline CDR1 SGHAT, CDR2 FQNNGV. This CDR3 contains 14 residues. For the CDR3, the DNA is TGTGCCAGCAGCTTTAGGGGGACCTACAATGAGCAGTTCTTC. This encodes CASSFRGTYNEQFF.

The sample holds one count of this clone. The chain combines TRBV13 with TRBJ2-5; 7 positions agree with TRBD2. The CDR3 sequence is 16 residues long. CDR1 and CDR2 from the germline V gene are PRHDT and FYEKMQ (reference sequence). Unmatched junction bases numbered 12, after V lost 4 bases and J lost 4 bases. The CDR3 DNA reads TGTGCCAGCAGCTCGGGCTGGAAGCGGGGACGAGAGACCCAGTACTTC. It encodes CASSSGWKRGRETQYF.